One sample yielded the 13 T cell receptor beta chains listed below, sequenced in a study of cytotoxic CD8 clonotypes in ibrutinib-treated CLL. This table comes from immunoSEQ multiplex PCR, and its TCRdb copy is limited to in-frame clones, with some not included. Of hundreds of thousands of clones listed, around 70% are singletons. This specimen consisted of PBMCs, obtained after 24 months of ibrutinib treatment. These receptors all stem from a human donor with chronic lymphocytic leukemia.

J is TRBJ2-7 and V is TRBV2; no clear D. CDR1 and CDR2 (germline): SNHLY, FYNNEI. The CDR3 runs 13 residues. V lost 3 bases and J lost 0, with 6 bases in between. CDR3 DNA: TGTGCCAGCAGTGACACAAACTCCTACGAGCAGTACTTC. This codes for CASSDTNSYEQYF.

The genes are TRBV7-2 and TRBJ2-3; 7 positions match TRBD2. CDR1 and CDR2 (germline): SGHTA, FQGNSA. V trimming: 1 base; J trimming: 2 bases; junction bases outside the gene matches: 6. This CDR3 contains 16 residues. CDR3: CASSLVGTTHTDTQYF. The CDR3 coding sequence is TGTGCCAGCAGCTTAGTTGGGACTACACACACAGATACGCAGTATTTT.

This clone was detected only a few times. The chain links TRBV27 to TRBJ2-3; perhaps TRBD2 as D (6 bases). The length of the CDR3 is 14 residues. CDR1 and CDR2 (germline): MNHEY, SMNVEV (reference sequence). V lost 6 bases, J lost 2 bases, and 12 bases lay in between. This CDR3 reads CASRSGLFTDTQYF. The CDR3 DNA reads as TGTGCCAGCAGGTCAGGACTATTCACAGATACGCAGTATTTT.

This clone was counted only a few times. This chain joins TRBV7-2 and TRBJ2-4; D not certain. This CDR3 has 14 amino acids. Trimming stripped 1 base from V and 1 base from J, with 5 bases between. Germline V CDR1 and CDR2: SGHTA, FQGNSA. The DNA of the CDR3 is TGTGCCAGCAGCTTAGGTTGGGCCAAAAACATTCAGTACTTC. Protein: CASSLGWAKNIQYF.

V usage is TRBV6-5 and J usage is TRBJ2-7, with D possibly TRBD2 on 6 matching bases. V dropped 2 bases and J dropped 1 base, with 9 bases sitting between them. From germline, CDR1 is MNHEY and CDR2 SVGAGI. The CDR3 length is 14 residues. The CDR3 region has the DNA TGTGCCAGCAGTTACACCGCGGGGTCCTACGAGCAGTACTTC. Its protein is CASSYTAGSYEQYF.

V is TRBV29-1 and J is TRBJ2-7; the D gene is possibly TRBD1 (6 bases). Trimming removed 6 bases from V and 1 base from J, with 13 bases in between. CDR1 and CDR2 (germline): SQVTM, ANQGSEA. The CDR3 length is 13 residues. Here the CDR3 reads CSVTQGTSYEQYF. As DNA, the CDR3 is TGCAGCGTCACGCAGGGGACATCCTACGAGCAGTACTTC.

V usage is TRBV30 and J usage is TRBJ1-1, with D possibly TRBD1 on 5 matching bases. With 4 bases removed from V and 11 bases from J, the gap between germline ends came to 20 bases. CDR1 and CDR2 (germline): GTSNPN, SVGIG (reference sequence). The length of the CDR3 is 13 residues. The CDR3: CAWTGSSRGRAFF. The CDR3 DNA is TGTGCCTGGACAGGGTCTTCACGGGGTCGGGCTTTCTTT.

This chain uses TRBV10-1 with TRBJ2-3, with D possibly TRBD2 on 5 matching bases. Germline CDR1 is WNHNN and CDR2 is SYGVQD (reference sequence). The CDR3 contains 15 residues. Trimming took 3 bases from V and 3 from J, leaving 13 bases between them. CDR3 nucleotides: TGCGCCAGCAGTGACGGTGGGAGTTTAACAGATACGCAGTATTTT. As protein: CASSDGGSLTDTQYF.

The chain uses TRBV5-1 and TRBJ2-7; the D gene is possibly TRBD2 (6 bases). The V end lost 4 bases, the J end lost 5 bases, and 22 bases lay between the germline ends. This CDR3 contains 16 residues. Looked up from germline, CDR1 is SGHRS and CDR2 is YFSETQ. The CDR3 region has the DNA TGCGCCAGCAGCCCGAGATCCGGACTACAAGGAAACGAGCAGTACTTC. Its protein product is CASSPRSGLQGNEQYF.

Only a few counts were recorded for this clone. The rearrangement uses TRBV7-2 and TRBJ1-1; possible D gene TRBD1, 6 bases. The V end lost 4 bases, the J end lost 5 bases, and 14 bases lay between the germline ends. Germline V gene sequence: CDR1 SGHTA, CDR2 FQGNSA. This CDR3 has 14 residues. This CDR3 reads CASSSRQGHTEAFF. CDR3 nucleotide sequence: TGTGCCAGCAGCTCCCGCCAGGGGCATACTGAAGCTTTCTTT.

This chain uses TRBV29-1 with TRBJ2-5; 10 bases align to TRBD1. Germline V lookup: CDR1 SQVTM, CDR2 ANQGSEA. This CDR3 contains 14 residues. The V gene end was trimmed by 3 bases and the J gene end by 2 bases; junction bases not matched to a gene: 3. CDR3 in DNA: TGCAGCGTTGACGACAGGGGGCGTCAAGAGACCCAGTACTTC. This sequence encodes CSVDDRGRQETQYF.

The rearrangement links TRBV28 to TRBJ2-7; 7 bases align to TRBD1. With 5 bases clipped from V and 1 base from J, the junction kept 8 bases outside the gene matches. This CDR3 comprises 15 residues. Germline V gene data show CDR1 as MDHEN and CDR2 as SYDVKM. The CDR3 sequence: CASSGWGTVSYEQYF. The CDR3 coding sequence is TGTGCCAGCAGTGGCTGGGGGACAGTTTCCTACGAGCAGTACTTC.

Only a few counts were recorded for this clone. The chain is built from TRBV7-9 and TRBJ2-7, with D perhaps TRBD1 or TRBD2 (5 bases each). Trimming took off 4 bases at V and 2 bases at J, with 9 bases between the two ends. Per germline, CDR1 SEHNR and CDR2 FQNEAQ (reference sequence). This CDR3 is 13 amino acids long. CDR3 region: CASSSGAPYEQYF. CDR3 in DNA: TGTGCCAGCAGCTCCGGGGCCCCCTACGAGCAGTACTTC.